This TCR beta chain was identified during a study of cytomegalovirus exposure and HLA in healthy donors. Study-level points and caveats: In a later analysis, V- and J-gene trimming of beta chains associated with a DCLRE1C missense variant, replicated independently.

A multiplex PCR was run with 60 Vbeta primers and 13 Jbeta primers. Sequencing used immunoSEQ multiplex PCR; TCRdb keeps in-frame clones, though not all of them. Seen in this sample are 80,000 to 95,000 clones; the ten most common clones hold 1% to 1.4%. On this clone: Its specificity is unknown.

CDR1 and CDR2 (germline): MNHNS, SASEGT. The CDR3 extends over 15 amino acids. V was pared by 2 bases and J by 0 bases, with 8 bases between. Sequencing input: PBMCs. The chain is built from TRBV6-1 and TRBJ1-5, with unresolved D. The clonotype comes from a woman aged 30 to 39 in good health and CMV-seronegative. CDR3: CASSEQQNSNQPQHF. The DNA of the CDR3 is TGTGCCAGCAGTGAACAACAGAATAGCAATCAGCCCCAGCATTTT.